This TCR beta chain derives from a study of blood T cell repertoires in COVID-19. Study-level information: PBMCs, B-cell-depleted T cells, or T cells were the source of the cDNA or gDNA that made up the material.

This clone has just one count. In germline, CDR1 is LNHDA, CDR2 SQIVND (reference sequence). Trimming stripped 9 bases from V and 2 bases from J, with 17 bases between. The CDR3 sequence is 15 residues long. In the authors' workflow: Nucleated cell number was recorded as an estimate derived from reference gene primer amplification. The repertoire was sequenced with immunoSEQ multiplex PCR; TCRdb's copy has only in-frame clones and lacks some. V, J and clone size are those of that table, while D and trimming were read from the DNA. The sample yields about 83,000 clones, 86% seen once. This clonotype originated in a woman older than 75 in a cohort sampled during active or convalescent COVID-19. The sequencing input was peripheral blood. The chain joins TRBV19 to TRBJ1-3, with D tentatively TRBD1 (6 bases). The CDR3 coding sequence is TGTGCCAGCAGACCGGAACAGGGAACTGGAAACACCATATATTTT. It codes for CASRPEQGTGNTIYF.